This T cell receptor beta chain was sequenced in a study of regulatory T cells in long-lasting Graves disease (dated by TCRdb to about 2021). For the wider study: In the newly diagnosed Graves' disease group, patients had been taking antithyroid drugs for less than 3 months. Peripheral blood TCR sequencing and RNA sequencing compared persistent Graves' disease patients with newly diagnosed Graves' disease patients. The study was conducted in China and was registered as a clinical trial. A total of about 35 samples underwent TCR sequencing, from some 13 patients with persistent Graves' disease and some 20 patients with newly diagnosed Graves' disease.

This clonotype was found many times. Which antigen it targets is not known. No clone much larger than this one lies a single base away; base qualities are absent. The method was multiplex PCR. The data were produced on an Illumina HiSeq 4000. CDR3 regions were amplified by Arm-PCR with iRepertoire HTBI primers to construct TCR beta libraries. Before sequencing, the PCR products underwent gel purification. In the original analysis: Gene usage analysis of CDR3 amino acid clonotypes used the roughly 60 TRBV and more than 13 TRBJ segments found across samples. Filtered high-quality paired reads were merged into contigs using COPE and FqMerger. BLAST was used to align contigs to the IMGT TRBV, TRBD and TRBJ reference genes, and CDR3 was defined following IMGT. Any clonotype with a frequency above 0.1% was classified as a highly expanded clone. Shannon entropy served as the measure of repertoire diversity, while the Gini coefficient captured V-J evenness. Clonotypes shared by more than one individual were considered public. TCRdb redid the processing of the public reads, applying fastp at Q25 and MiXCR, and retained in-frame beta chains. Each entry merges the rows of one CDR3 protein and shows their most common DNA and genes. These V and J calls originate from TCRdb's pipeline instead of the authors' own analysis. Within this sample are some 500,000 distinct CDR3 sequences, with about 16% of them counted one time only. The ten largest clones add up to more than 20% of the sample.

The time point label, read with the paper, signifies: newly diagnosed GD, antithyroid drugs for less than 3 months. For both TCR sequencing and RNA sequencing, RNA was extracted from PBMCs using TRIzol. The diagnosis of Graves' disease was made according to American Thyroid Association guidelines. Recruitment of patients was carried out at an endocrinology department in Xi'an, China. Each patient gave around 9.2 milliliters of peripheral blood, collected in an EDTA anticoagulant tube. PBMCs were isolated by Ficoll Paque Plus density gradient separation without further T cell sorting. An Agilent 2100 Bioanalyzer and agarose gel were used to assess RNA quality, and a NanoDrop 2000 was used to measure RNA concentration. Study-wide findings and limitations: The small sample size was acknowledged by the authors as a limitation that may reduce accuracy. The study examined only peripheral blood because the primary lesion, thyroid tissue, could not be accessed. Sequencing and analysis were restricted to the TCR beta chain. Lower TCR Shannon entropy and fewer highly expanded clones were observed in persistent Graves' disease patients than in newly diagnosed patients, which suggested clonal expansion. Patients with persistent disease shared more public clonotypes (about 2,700) than newly diagnosed patients did (approximately 970).

The data also belong to a second study, concerning T cells in Graves' hyperthyroidism and ophthalmopathy. The other study reports the following: A patient counted as having stable Graves' hyperthyroidism if no progression to ophthalmopathy occurred over 18 months of follow-up. The hyperthyroidism patients were between 18 and 65 years old and newly diagnosed, with a disease duration of less than 2 months. Any patient with an uncontrolled infection, another autoimmune disease, pregnancy or lactation was excluded. Diagnoses were established on the basis of clinical symptoms, serum thyroxine and TRAb, thyroid ultrasound, and orbital computed tomography. The first round of RT-PCR for the TCR CDR3 was performed with the HTBI primer set and the Qiagen OneStep RT-PCR kit. Most expanded thyroid clonotypes (frequency above 0.001) were also found in blood, which suggests that blood repertoires may mirror thyroid immune responses. In cross-validation, a model built on a 13 V-J signature told ophthalmopathy apart from stable hyperthyroidism with over 85% sensitivity and about 81% specificity, and in testing the same model reached 80%/75%. During validation, the model predicted progression to ophthalmopathy a median of around 7 months ahead of onset, with around 71% sensitivity and 72% to 85% specificity. TCR V-J signatures able to tell the groups apart were searched for in a discovery cohort of approximately 95 patients, of whom approximately 40 had Graves' ophthalmopathy and about 60 had stable Graves' hyperthyroidism. Whether ophthalmopathy could be predicted prospectively was tested in an independent validation cohort made up of under 20 hyperthyroidism patients plus 17 patients who later progressed to ophthalmopathy. The approximately 100 discovery patients were randomly split 7:3 into training and test sets. Thyroid tissue and blood T-cell repertoires from about six Graves' hyperthyroidism patients were also compared in the study. Following sampling, methimazole starting at 30 mg daily was given to hyperthyroidism patients, and high-dose intravenous methylprednisolone was given to ophthalmopathy patients. Libraries were constructed in a second round of multiplex PCR, after which size selection and purification were performed. Sequencing of the libraries was done on an Illumina HiSeq2000 using paired-end 100 bp reads. SOAPnuke was used to process the raw data, throwing out any read that contained adapters or uncalled bases, had a mean Phred below 15, or lacked an exact constant-primer or identifier match. High-quality paired reads were merged using COPE v1.2.5, and each unique nucleotide sequence was defined as a clonotype. MiTCR v1.1 was used to align the clonotypes against IMGT TRBV, TRBD and TRBJ reference segments. The analysis included only V-J combinations with a frequency above 0.0001, which together covered 99% to 99.2% of the repertoires. A TCS score was defined as the ratio between F50 (clonal expansion) and ExV (chaos), using BLOSUM62-based TCRdist between CDR3 peptides within each V-J. Welch's t-statistics and random forest reduced some 510 V-J features to 13, which were used in a naive Bayes classifier (R e1071). Sample size was not statistically predetermined, and blinding of investigators to group allocation was not performed. The paper reports TCR Vbeta CDR3 sequencing of over 120 peripheral blood samples: 43 ophthalmopathy, fewer than 80 hyperthyroidism and about 17 progressor patients.

This TCR derives from a middle-aged woman with Graves disease. Donor details come from another sample of the same person, matched by shared clones. This sample comprised peripheral blood mononuclear cells (PBMCs), obtained at new diagnosis, from a patient treated with antithyroid drugs.

The CDR3 amino acid sequence is: CASSLESGGGTDTQYF. The nucleotide sequence reads TGCGCCAGCAGCTTGGAAAGCGGGGGGGGCACAGATACGCAGTATTTT. The receptor chain draws on TRBV5-1 and TRBJ2-3, and 10 junction bases match TRBD2. Including cysteine and phenylalanine, the CDR3 has 16 amino acids. The read is trimmed to its CDR3 DNA, 48 bases read in frame from base 1. The germline V end is reduced by 0 bases and the J end by 1 base; junction bases left unmatched: 2. The germline V gene sets CDR1 to SGHRS and CDR2 to YFSETQ.